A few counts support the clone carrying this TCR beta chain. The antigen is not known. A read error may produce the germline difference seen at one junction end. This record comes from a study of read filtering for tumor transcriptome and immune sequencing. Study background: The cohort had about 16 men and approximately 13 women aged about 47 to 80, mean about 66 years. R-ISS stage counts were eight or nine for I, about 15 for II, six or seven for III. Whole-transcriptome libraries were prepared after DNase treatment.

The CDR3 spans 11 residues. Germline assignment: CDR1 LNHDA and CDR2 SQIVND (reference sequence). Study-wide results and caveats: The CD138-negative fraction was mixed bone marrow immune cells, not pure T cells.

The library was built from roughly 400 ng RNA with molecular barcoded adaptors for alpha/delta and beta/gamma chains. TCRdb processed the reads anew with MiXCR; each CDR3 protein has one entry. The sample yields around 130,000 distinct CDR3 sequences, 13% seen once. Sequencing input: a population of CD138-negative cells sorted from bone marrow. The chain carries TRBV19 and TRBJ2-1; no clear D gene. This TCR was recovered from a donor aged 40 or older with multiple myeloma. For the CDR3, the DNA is TGTACCAGTACCCGCTACAATGAGCAGTTCTTC. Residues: CTSTRYNEQFF.